The rows below give T cell receptor beta chains drawn from one sample of a study of long-term antiretroviral therapy in people with HIV. TCRdb keeps only in-frame clones here, not all; method: immunoSEQ multiplex PCR. The sample lists 25,000 to 30,000 clones, about 77% seen once, with about 9.3% in the top ten. The input for sequencing was unsorted PBMCs, taken 1.5 years before starting antiretroviral therapy. Receptors originate from a young man with HIV. Both conserved end residues are part of each CDR3. D genes are given only for firm matches. The listing skips clone size in some rows; elsewhere it reads once, few, many or a size class.

D gene	V gene	clone size	J gene	CDR3 protein	CDR3 DNA
-	TRBV4-1	few	TRBJ1-1	CASSQGGPANTEAFF	TGCGCCAGCAGCCAGGGGGGGCCAGCGAACACTGAAGCTTTCTTT
TRBD1	TRBV6-1	-	TRBJ2-7	CASSPGTGGYYEQYF	TGTGCCAGCAGCCCCGGGACAGGGGGATACTACGAGCAGTACTTC
-	TRBV6-5	-	TRBJ2-7	CASSYDGSYEQYF	TGTGCCAGCAGTTACGACGGATCCTACGAGCAGTACTTC
TRBD1	TRBV19	-	TRBJ2-7	CASATGTATYEQYF	TGTGCCAGTGCCACCGGGACAGCCACCTACGAGCAGTACTTC
TRBD2	TRBV29-1	-	TRBJ2-7	CSVLAGYEQYF	TGCAGCGTTCTAGCGGGCTACGAGCAGTACTTC
TRBD1	TRBV4-1	-	TRBJ1-5	CASSPTGTGDNQPQHF	TGCGCCAGCAGCCCGACAGGGACAGGGGATAATCAGCCCCAGCATTTT
-	TRBV16	-	TRBJ1-5	CASSQILQVPFSNQPQHF	TGTGCCAGCAGCCAAATCTTACAGGTTCCATTTAGCAATCAGCCCCAGCATTTT
-	TRBV10-1	-	TRBJ2-3	CASSESESDTQYF	TGCGCCAGCAGTGAGTCTGAATCAGATACGCAGTATTTT
-	TRBV28	-	TRBJ2-2	CASSLVKGELFF	TGTGCCAGCAGTTTGGTGAAGGGGGAGCTGTTTTTT
-	TRBV6-5	once	TRBJ1-1	CASSYQGGTEAFF	TGTGCCAGCAGTTATCAGGGAGGCACTGAAGCTTTCTTT
-	TRBV5-1	few	TRBJ1-4	CASSSGQGRRNEKLFF	TGCGCCAGCAGCTCAGGGCAGGGCCGAAGGAATGAAAAACTGTTTTTT
TRBD1	TRBV30	-	TRBJ2-7	CAALGTVTYEQYF	TGTGCCGCCCTGGGGACAGTGACCTACGAGCAGTACTTC
-	TRBV29-1	once	TRBJ2-7	CSVVWEVGYEQYF	TGCAGCGTTGTGTGGGAAGTCGGGTACGAGCAGTACTTC
-	TRBV12-5	-	TRBJ2-5	CASGLEETQYF	TGTGCTAGTGGTTTGGAAGAGACCCAGTACTTC
TRBD1	TRBV5-4	-	TRBJ1-3	CASSRDRESHGDTIYF	TGTGCCAGCAGCCGGGACAGGGAGTCCCATGGGGACACCATATATTTT
TRBD1	TRBV5-1	few	TRBJ2-3	CASSPEGQGADTQYF	TGCGCCAGCAGCCCTGAAGGACAGGGCGCAGATACGCAGTATTTT
-	TRBV5-8	once	TRBJ2-1	CASSPDVDNEQFF	TGTGCCAGCAGCCCAGACGTTGACAATGAGCAGTTCTTC
TRBD1	TRBV2	-	TRBJ2-1	CASSYGGTGGNEQFF	TGTGCCAGCAGTTACGGTGGGACAGGGGGCAATGAGCAGTTCTTC
TRBD1	TRBV2	-	TRBJ2-5	CASSEDRWEETQYF	TGTGCCAGCAGTGAGGACAGGTGGGAAGAGACCCAGTACTTC
-	TRBV6-5	-	TRBJ2-7	CASSYSRDRFHYF	TGTGCCAGCAGTTACTCGCGGGACCGCTTTCACTACTTC
TRBD1	TRBV29-1	-	TRBJ1-2	CSVGTGRRGGYGYTF	TGCAGCGTCGGGACAGGCCGCCGGGGGGGCTATGGCTACACCTTC
TRBD2	TRBV30	-	TRBJ2-3	CAWSAGTSGGEADTQYF	TGTGCCTGGAGTGCAGGGACTAGCGGGGGGGAGGCGGATACGCAGTATTTT